This TCR beta chain emerged from a study of CD8+ T cells in alopecia areata. Regarding this clone: As yet, its antigen is unknown.

The treatment is: oral pan-JAK inhibitor, 5-10 mg twice daily. Germline CDR1 SNHLY, CDR2 FYNNEI. The CDR3 runs 17 residues. Deletions cut 3 bases from V and 7 bases from J, with 19 bases between. Study-wide findings and caveats: Many expanded lesional clones remained in scalp and blood on tofacitinib.

It was cDNA, reverse transcribed from extracted RNA, that served as the sequencing template. This table comes from immunoSEQ multiplex PCR, and its TCRdb copy is limited to in-frame clones, with some not included. Of 150,000 to 200,000 clones in the sample, less than 70% were seen once. Sequences were derived from CD4+ T cells sorted from blood, sampled around week 50, from a patient treated with tofacitinib. The rearrangement joins TRBV2 to TRBJ1-6; D may be TRBD1 (5 bases). This sequence was found in a human donor with alopecia areata. CDR3 in DNA: TGTGCCAGCAGTGATCGATCGGGCAACAGGATCAATTCACCCCTCCACTTT. Protein: CASSDRSGNRINSPLHF.